This T cell receptor (beta chain) was recovered during a study of OX40 agonist ivuxolimab in advanced cancers. Only in-frame clones appear in the TCRdb table, and some are missing; sequencing was by immunoSEQ multiplex PCR. The sample carries approximately 55,000 clones, about nine tenths recorded once. This CDR3 is built from 14 residues. The V end was cut by 0 bases, the J end by 4 bases, with 9 bases between. The germline CDR1 and CDR2 sequences are MNHEY and SMNVEV (reference sequence). The V call is TRBV27, the J call TRBJ1-2; a weak D match, TRBD1 (6 bases). The source of this sequence is an adult with an advanced solid tumor such as melanoma, head and neck, liver or kidney cancer. The sample consisted of CD4+ or CD8+ T cells sorted from blood, taken in a trial of the OX40 agonist ivuxolimab. The CDR3 loop is CASSLSGRGYGYTF. The CDR3 DNA sequence: TGTGCCAGCAGTTTATCGGGCAGGGGCTATGGCTACACCTTC.